This T cell receptor (beta chain) was captured in a study of T cell responses to AZD1222 COVID-19 vaccine. After removal of 5 bases from V and 3 bases from J, the junction contained 1 base not matched to a gene. Per germline, CDR1 SNHLY and CDR2 FYNNEI. This CDR3 has 12 amino acids. Comments on this clone: Its antigen remains unidentified.

The assay was immunoSEQ multiplex PCR, and TCRdb's table has in-frame clones only and misses some. In the table there are approximately 140,000 clones, about 89% of which are singletons. General study points: Sampling captured repertoires only after the peak T cell response. Vaccine-associated CD4 TCRs ranged over spike, dominating at 160-218 and 743-854.

This specimen consisted of peripheral blood, obtained on day 0 of AZD1222 vaccination. The receptor comes from an adult in good health. This chain connects TRBV2 to TRBJ2-7, with 7 bases lining up with TRBD2. CDR3 amino acids: CASSRTSYEQYF. CDR3 DNA: TGTGCCAGCAGTCGGACTAGCTACGAGCAGTACTTC. The whole variable domain, filled in from reference TRBV2 and TRBJ2-7, reads EPEVTQTPSHQVTQMGQEVILRCVPISNHLYFYWYRQILGQKVEFLVSFYNNEISEKSEIFDDQFSVERPDGSNFTLKIRSTKLEDSAMYFCASSRTSYEQYFGPGTRLTVT.